This T cell receptor beta chain was profiled in a study of PD-L1 blockade in urothelial cancer. Study-level information: Male sex and bladder-origin urothelial cancer characterized about 85% of the 29 patients.

This CDR3 region has 17 residues. Trimming took 0 bases from V and 1 from J, leaving 13 bases between them. Germline lookup yields CDR1 MGHRA and CDR2 YSYEKL. TCRdb's table, derived via immunoSEQ multiplex PCR, lists solely in-frame clones and lacks some. The sample carries about 100,000 clones, approximately 91% recorded once. The specimen was PBMCs, collected around atezolizumab (anti-PD-L1) treatment. The genes are TRBV4-1 and TRBJ1-5; possibly TRBD1 for D (6 bases). This TCR came from a woman older than 75 with urothelial cancer. This chain's CDR3 is CASSQDSTGQSNQPQHF. CDR3 bases: TGCGCCAGCAGCCAAGATTCTACCGGACAGAGCAATCAGCCCCAGCATTTT.